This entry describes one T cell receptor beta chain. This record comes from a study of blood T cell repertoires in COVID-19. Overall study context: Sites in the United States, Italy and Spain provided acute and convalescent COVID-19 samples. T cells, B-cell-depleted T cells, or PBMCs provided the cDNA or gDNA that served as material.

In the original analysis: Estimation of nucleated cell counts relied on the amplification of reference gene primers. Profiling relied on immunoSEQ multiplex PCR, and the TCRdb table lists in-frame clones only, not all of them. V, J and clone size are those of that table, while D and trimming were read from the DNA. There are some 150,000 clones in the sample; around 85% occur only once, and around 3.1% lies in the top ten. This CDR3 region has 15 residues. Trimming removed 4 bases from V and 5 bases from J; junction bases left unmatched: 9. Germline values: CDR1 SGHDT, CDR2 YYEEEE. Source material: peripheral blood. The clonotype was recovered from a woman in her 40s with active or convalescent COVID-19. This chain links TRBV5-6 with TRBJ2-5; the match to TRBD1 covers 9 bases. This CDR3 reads CASSRRDRVLETQYF. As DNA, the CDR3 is TGTGCCAGCAGCCGCCGGGACAGGGTGTTGGAGACCCAGTACTTC.